This T cell receptor beta chain comes out of a study of blood T cell repertoires in COVID-19. Study as a whole: Collection of acute and convalescent COVID-19 samples took place in the United States, Italy and Spain. T cells, B-cell-depleted T cells, or PBMCs supplied cDNA or gDNA.

Trimming took off 4 bases at V and 0 bases at J, with 8 bases between the two ends. CDR1 and CDR2 (germline): SGHRS, YFSETQ. The CDR3 runs to 15 residues. Authors' processing steps: Reference gene primer amplification gave estimated nucleated cell counts. Only in-frame clones appear in the TCRdb table, and some are missing; sequencing was by immunoSEQ multiplex PCR. V, J and clone size derive from that table, while D and trimming were established from the DNA sequence. The repertoire includes over 100,000 clones, more than 90% of them detected once, and less than 5.5% sits in the top ten. The chain is built from TRBV5-1 and TRBJ2-6; no reliable D call. This sequence originates from a man between 18 and 29 years old with acute or convalescent COVID-19. Sequenced input: peripheral blood. The CDR3 loop reads CASSLQSSGANVLTF. CDR3 bases: TGCGCCAGCAGCCTACAGAGCTCTGGGGCCAACGTCCTGACTTTC.